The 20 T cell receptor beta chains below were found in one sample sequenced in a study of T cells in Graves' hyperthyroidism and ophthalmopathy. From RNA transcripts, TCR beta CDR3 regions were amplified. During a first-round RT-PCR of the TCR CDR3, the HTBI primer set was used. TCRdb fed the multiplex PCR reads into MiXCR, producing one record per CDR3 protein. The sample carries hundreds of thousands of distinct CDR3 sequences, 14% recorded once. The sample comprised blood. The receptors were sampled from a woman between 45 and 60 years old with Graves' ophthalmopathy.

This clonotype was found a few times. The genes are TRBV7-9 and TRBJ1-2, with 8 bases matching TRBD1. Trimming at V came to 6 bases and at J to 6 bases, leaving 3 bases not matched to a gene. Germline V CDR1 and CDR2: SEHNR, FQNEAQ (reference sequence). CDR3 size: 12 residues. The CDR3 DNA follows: TGTGCCAGCAGTCCAGGGGGCGATGGCTACACCTTC. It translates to CASSPGGDGYTF.

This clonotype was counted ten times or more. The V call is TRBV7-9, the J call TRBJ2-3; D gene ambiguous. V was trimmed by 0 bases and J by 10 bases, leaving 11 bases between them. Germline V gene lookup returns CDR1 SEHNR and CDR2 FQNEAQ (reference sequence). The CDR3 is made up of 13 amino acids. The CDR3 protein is CASSLAAAEAQYF. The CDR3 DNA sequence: TGTGCCAGCAGCTTAGCTGCCGCTGAGGCGCAGTATTTT.

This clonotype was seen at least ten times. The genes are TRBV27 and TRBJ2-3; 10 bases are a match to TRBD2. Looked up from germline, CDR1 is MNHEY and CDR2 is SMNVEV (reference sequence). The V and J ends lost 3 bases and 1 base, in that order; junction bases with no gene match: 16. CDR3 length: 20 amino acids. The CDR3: CASSFRLSWASGSGTDTQYF. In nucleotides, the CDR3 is TGTGCCAGCAGTTTCCGTCTATCCTGGGCTAGCGGGAGCGGCACAGATACGCAGTATTTT.

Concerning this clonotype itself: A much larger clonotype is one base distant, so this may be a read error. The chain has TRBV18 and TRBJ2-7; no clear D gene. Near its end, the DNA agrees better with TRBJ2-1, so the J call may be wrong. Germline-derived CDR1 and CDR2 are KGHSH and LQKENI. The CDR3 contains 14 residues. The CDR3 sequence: CASSPGQSFYEQFF. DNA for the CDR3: TGTGCCAGCTCACCAGGGCAATCGTTCTACGAGCAGTTCTTC.

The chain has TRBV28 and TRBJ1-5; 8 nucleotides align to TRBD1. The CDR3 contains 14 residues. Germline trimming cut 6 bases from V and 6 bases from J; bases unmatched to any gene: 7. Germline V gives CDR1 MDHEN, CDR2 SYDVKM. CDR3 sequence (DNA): TGTGCCAGCAGCTGGAGGACAGGGACTCAGCCCCAGCATTTT. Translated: CASSWRTGTQPQHF.

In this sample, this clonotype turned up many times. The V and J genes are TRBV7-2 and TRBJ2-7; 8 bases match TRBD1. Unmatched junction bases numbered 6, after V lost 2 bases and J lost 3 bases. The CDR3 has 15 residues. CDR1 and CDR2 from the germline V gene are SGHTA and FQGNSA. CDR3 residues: CASSLSRDRFYEQYF. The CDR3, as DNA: TGTGCCAGCAGCTTATCCCGGGACAGGTTCTACGAGCAGTACTTC.

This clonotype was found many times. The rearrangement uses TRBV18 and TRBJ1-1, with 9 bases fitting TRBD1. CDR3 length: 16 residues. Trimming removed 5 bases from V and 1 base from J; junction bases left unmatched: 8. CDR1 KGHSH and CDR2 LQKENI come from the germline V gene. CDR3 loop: CASSSQGAGTNTEAFF. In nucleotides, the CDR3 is TGTGCCAGCTCATCACAGGGGGCGGGGACGAACACTGAAGCTTTCTTT.

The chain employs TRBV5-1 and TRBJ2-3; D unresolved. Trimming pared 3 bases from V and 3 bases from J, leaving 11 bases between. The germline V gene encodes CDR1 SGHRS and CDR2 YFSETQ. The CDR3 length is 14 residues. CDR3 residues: CASSSVKETDTQYF. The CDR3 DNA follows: TGCGCCAGCAGCTCAGTGAAGGAAACAGATACGCAGTATTTT.

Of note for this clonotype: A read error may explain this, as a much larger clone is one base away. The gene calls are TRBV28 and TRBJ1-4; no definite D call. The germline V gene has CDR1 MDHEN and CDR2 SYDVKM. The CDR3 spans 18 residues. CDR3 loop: CASSFGSDPEATNERLFF. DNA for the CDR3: TGTGCCAGCAGTTTTGGTTCGGACCCCGAAGCGACTAATGAAAGACTGTTTTTT.

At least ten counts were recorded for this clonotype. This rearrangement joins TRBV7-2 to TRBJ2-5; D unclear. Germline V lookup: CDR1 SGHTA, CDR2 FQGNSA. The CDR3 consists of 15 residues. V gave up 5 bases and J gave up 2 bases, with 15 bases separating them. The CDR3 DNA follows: TGTGCCAGCAGCATCGGGCTTCCCTCTCAAGAGACCCAGTACTTC. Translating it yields CASSIGLPSQETQYF. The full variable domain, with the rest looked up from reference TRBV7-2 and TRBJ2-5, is GAGVSQSPSNKVTEKGKDVELRCDPISGHTALYWYRQSLGQGLEFLIYFQGNSAPDKSGLPSDRFSAERTGGSVSTLTIQRTQQEDSAVYLCASSIGLPSQETQYFGPGTRLLVL.

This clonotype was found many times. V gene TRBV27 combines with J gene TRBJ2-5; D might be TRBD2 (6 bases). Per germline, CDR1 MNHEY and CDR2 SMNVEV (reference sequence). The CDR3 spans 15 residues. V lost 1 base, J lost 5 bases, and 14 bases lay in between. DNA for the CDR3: TGTGCCAGCAGTTTATTAACAGCGAGCGGGGAGACCCAGTACTTC. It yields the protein CASSLLTASGETQYF.

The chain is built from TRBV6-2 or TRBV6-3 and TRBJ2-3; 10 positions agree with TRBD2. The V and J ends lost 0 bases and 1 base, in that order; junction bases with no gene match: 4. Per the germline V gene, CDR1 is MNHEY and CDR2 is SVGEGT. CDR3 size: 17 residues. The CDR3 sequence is CASSYSPGLARTDTQYF. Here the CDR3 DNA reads TGTGCCAGCAGTTACTCTCCGGGACTAGCGCGCACAGATACGCAGTATTTT.

CDR3 DNA: TGTGCCAGCGGAGTAGCGGGAGTTGAGCAGTTCTTC. It yields the protein CASGVAGVEQFF. The chain links TRBV2 to TRBJ2-1; 9 bases agree with TRBD2. The CDR3 extends over 12 amino acids. The V segment lost 8 bases and the J segment 9 bases; nucleotides outside the gene matches: 5. Per germline, CDR1 SNHLY and CDR2 FYNNEI.

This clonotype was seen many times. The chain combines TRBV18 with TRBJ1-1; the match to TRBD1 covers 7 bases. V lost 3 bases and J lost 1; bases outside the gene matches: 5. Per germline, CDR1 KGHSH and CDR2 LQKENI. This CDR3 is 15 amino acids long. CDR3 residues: CASSPMTGTNTEAFF. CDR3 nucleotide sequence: TGTGCCAGCTCACCCATGACAGGGACGAACACTGAAGCTTTCTTT.

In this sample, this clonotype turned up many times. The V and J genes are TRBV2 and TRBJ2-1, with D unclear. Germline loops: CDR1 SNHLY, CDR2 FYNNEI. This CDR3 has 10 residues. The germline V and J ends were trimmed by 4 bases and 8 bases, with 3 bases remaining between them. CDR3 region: CASSVYEQFF. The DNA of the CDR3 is TGTGCCAGCAGTGTATATGAGCAGTTCTTC.

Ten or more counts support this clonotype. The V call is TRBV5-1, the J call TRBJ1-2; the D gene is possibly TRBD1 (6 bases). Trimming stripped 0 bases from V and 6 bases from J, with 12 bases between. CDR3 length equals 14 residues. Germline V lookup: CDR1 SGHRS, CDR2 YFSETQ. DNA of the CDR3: TGCGCCAGCAGCTTGGGACCAGGGGTGGATGGCTACACCTTC. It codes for CASSLGPGVDGYTF.

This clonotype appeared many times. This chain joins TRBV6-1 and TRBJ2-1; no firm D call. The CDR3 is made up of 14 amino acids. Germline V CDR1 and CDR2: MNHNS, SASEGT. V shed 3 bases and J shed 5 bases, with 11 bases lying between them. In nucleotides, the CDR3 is TGTGCCAGCAGTGATTTTCGTCAGGACAATGAGCAGTTCTTC. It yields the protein CASSDFRQDNEQFF.

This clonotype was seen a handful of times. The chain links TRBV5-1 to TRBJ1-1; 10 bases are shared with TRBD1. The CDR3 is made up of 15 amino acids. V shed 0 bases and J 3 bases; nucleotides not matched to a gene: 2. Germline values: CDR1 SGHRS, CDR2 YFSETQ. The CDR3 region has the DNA TGCGCCAGCAGCTTGGCCGGGACAGGGGACACTGAAGCTTTCTTT. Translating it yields CASSLAGTGDTEAFF.

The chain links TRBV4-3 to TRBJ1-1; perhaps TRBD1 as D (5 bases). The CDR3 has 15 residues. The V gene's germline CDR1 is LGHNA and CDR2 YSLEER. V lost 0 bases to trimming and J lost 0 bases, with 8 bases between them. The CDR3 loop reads CASSQEWGLNTEAFF. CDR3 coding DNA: TGCGCCAGCAGCCAAGAGTGGGGCCTGAACACTGAAGCTTTCTTT.

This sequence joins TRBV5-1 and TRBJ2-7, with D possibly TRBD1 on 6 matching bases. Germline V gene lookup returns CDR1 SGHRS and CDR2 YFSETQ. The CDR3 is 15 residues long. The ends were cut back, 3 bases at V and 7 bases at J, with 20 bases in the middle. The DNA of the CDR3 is TGCGCCAGCAGCTCTCAGGGGTCGAACACCGGGGAGCAGTACTTC. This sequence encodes CASSSQGSNTGEQYF. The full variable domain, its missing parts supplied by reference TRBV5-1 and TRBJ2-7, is KAGVTQTPRYLIKTRGQQVTLSCSPISGHRSVSWYQQTPGQGLQFLFEYFSETQRNKGNFPGRFSGRQFSNSRSEMNVSTLELGDSALYLCASSSQGSNTGEQYFGPGTRLTVT.